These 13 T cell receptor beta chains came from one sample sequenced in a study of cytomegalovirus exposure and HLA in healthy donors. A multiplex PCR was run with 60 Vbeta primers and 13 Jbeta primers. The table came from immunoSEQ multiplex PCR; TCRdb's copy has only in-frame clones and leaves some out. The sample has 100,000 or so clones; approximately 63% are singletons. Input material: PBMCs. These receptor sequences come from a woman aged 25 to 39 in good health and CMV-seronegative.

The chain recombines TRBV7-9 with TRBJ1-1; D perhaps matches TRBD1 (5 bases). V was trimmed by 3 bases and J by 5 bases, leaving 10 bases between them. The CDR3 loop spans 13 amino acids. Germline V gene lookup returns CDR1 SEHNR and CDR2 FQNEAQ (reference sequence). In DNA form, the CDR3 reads TGTGCCAGCAGCTTTTCAGGGTCGACTGAAGCTTTCTTT. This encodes CASSFSGSTEAFF.

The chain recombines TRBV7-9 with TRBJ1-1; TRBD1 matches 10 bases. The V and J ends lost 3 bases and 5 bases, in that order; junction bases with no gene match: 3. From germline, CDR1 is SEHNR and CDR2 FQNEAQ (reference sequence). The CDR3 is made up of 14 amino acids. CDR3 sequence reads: CASSFGQGGTEAFF. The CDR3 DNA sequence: TGTGCCAGCAGCTTCGGACAGGGGGGTACTGAAGCTTTCTTT. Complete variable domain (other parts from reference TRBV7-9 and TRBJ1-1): DTGVSQNPRHKITKRGQNVTFRCDPISEHNRLYWYRQTLGQGPEFLTYFQNEAQLEKSRLLSDRFSAERPKGSFSTLEIQRTEQGDSAMYLCASSFGQGGTEAFFGQGTRLTVV.

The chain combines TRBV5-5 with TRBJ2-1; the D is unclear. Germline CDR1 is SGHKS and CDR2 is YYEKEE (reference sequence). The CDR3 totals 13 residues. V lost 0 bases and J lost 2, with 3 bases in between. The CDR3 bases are TGTGCCAGCAGCTTGGCTACCTACAATGAGCAGTTCTTC. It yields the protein CASSLATYNEQFF.

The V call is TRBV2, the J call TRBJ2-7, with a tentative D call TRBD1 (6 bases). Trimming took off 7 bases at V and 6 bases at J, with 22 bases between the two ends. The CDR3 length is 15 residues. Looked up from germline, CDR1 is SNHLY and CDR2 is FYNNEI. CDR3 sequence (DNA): TGTGCCAGCAACTCTAAGACAGGAACCTCTGGCGAGCAGTACTTC. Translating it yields CASNSKTGTSGEQYF.

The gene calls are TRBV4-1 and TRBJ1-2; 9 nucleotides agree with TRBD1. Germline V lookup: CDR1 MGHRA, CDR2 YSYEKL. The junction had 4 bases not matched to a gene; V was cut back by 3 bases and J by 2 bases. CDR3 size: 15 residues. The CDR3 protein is CASSQRTGGNYGYTF. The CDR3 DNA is TGCGCCAGCAGCCAGAGAACAGGGGGCAACTATGGCTACACCTTC.

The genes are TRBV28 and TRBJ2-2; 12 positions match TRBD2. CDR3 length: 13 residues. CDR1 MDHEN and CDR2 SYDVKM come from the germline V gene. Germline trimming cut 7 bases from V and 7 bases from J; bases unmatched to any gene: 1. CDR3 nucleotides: TGTGCCAGCAAACTAGCGGGAGGCGGGGAGCTGTTTTTT. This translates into CASKLAGGGELFF.

DNA of the CDR3: TGTGCCTGGAGTCCACCGGGAGGGGCTCAGCCCCAGCATTTT. This sequence encodes CAWSPPGGAQPQHF. The chain combines TRBV30 with TRBJ1-5; D perhaps matches TRBD1 (5 bases). Germline loops: CDR1 GTSNPN, CDR2 SVGIG (reference sequence). V gave up 2 bases and J gave up 6 bases, with 14 bases separating them. This CDR3 is built from 14 residues.

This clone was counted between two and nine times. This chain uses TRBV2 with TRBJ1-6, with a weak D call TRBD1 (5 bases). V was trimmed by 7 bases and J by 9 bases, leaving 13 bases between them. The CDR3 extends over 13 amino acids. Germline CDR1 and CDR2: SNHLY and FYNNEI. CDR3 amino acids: CASTRGGGSPLHF. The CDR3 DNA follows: TGTGCCAGCACCCGGGGGGGTGGTTCACCCCTCCACTTT. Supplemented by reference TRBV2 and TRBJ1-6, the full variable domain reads EPEVTQTPSHQVTQMGQEVILRCVPISNHLYFYWYRQILGQKVEFLVSFYNNEISEKSEIFDDQFSVERPDGSNFTLKIRSTKLEDSAMYFCASTRGGGSPLHFGNGTRLTVT.

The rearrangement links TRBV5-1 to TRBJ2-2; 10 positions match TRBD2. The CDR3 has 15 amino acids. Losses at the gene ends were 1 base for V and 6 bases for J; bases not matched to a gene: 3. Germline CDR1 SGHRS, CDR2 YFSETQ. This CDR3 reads CASSLSSGRAGELFF. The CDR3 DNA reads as TGCGCCAGCAGCTTGTCCAGCGGGAGGGCCGGGGAGCTGTTTTTT.

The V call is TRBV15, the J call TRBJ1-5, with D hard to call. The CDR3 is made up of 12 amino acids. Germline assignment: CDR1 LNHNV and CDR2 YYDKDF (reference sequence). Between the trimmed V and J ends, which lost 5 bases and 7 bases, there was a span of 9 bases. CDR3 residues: CATSHFGQPQHF. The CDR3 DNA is TGTGCCACCAGCCACTTCGGGCAGCCCCAGCATTTT.

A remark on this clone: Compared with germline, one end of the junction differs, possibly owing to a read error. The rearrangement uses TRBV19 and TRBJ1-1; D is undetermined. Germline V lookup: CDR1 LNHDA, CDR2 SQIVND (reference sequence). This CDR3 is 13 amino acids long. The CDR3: CASSVDLETEAFF. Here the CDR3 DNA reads TGTGCCAGTAGTGTAGATTTGGAGACTGAAGCTTTCTTT.

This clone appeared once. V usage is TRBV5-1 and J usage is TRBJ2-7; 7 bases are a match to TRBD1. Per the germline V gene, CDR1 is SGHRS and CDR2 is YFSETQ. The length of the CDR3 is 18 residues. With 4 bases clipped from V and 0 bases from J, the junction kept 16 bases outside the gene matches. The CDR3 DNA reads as TGCGCCAGCAGCAGAAAAACGGGACAGCAAGCCTTCTCCTACGAGCAGTACTTC. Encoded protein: CASSRKTGQQAFSYEQYF. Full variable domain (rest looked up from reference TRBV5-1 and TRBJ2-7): KAGVTQTPRYLIKTRGQQVTLSCSPISGHRSVSWYQQTPGQGLQFLFEYFSETQRNKGNFPGRFSGRQFSNSRSEMNVSTLELGDSALYLCASSRKTGQQAFSYEQYFGPGTRLTVT.

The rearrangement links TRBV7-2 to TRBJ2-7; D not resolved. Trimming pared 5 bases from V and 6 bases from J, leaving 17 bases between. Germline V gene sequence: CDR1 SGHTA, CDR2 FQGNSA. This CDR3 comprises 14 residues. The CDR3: CASSPPGFFREQYF. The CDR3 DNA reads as TGTGCCAGCAGCCCGCCGGGTTTTTTTCGCGAGCAGTACTTC.